This T cell receptor (beta chain) derives from a study of cytomegalovirus exposure and HLA in healthy donors. Whole-study findings and limits: In vitro, a few CMV-associated chains proved specific for CMV antigens. The study labeled around 160 TCR beta chains cytomegalovirus-associated. Equally common other TCR beta chains were less clonally expanded than HLA-associated ones, a later analysis found.

The CDR3 loop spans 16 amino acids. Between the trimmed V and J ends, which lost 3 bases and 1 base, there was a span of 10 bases. CDR1 and CDR2 (germline): ENHRY, SYGVKD. PCR was performed using 60 Vbeta and 13 Jbeta primers. The assay was immunoSEQ multiplex PCR, and TCRdb's table has in-frame clones only and misses some. The table shows under 200,000 clones, with approximately 80% occurring only once. Details on this clone: Its antigen is unidentified.

At sampling all donors were nominally healthy, likely with unrecorded immune exposures. The clonotype comes from a woman aged 40-49 years in good health and CMV-seropositive. The chain joins TRBV10-3 to TRBJ2-6, with D perhaps matching TRBD1 (6 bases). Sequenced material: PBMCs. CDR3 residues: CAISDYRVSGANVLTF. CDR3 DNA sequence: TGTGCCATCAGTGACTACAGGGTGTCTGGGGCCAACGTCCTGACTTTC.